A single sample gave rise to the 7 T cell receptor beta chains below, sequenced in a study of T-cell memory formation after mild COVID-19. A single record per CDR3 protein comes from TCRdb applying MiXCR to the 5' RACE reads. This sample has approximately 290,000 distinct CDR3 sequences, with approximately 20% found just once. Material for sequencing was PBMCs or a T cell subset sorted from them (not recorded which). Receptor source: a man in his late teens or twenties who had mild COVID-19 (a few samples of this study predate the infection). Cell type and time point are not known.

V is TRBV7-2 and J is TRBJ2-3; 8 bases line up with TRBD2. The germline V gene encodes CDR1 SGHTA and CDR2 FQGNSA. V shed 8 bases, J shed 1 base, and the junction held 5 bases outside the gene matches. The length of the CDR3 is 14 residues. The CDR3 nucleotides read TGTGCCAGCGGACGAGCGGGGGGCACAGATACGCAGTATTTT. Amino acid sequence: CASGRAGGTDTQYF.

With regard to this clonotype: One junction end does not reproduce the germline sequence, and a read error may be involved. This chain uses TRBV7-7 with TRBJ2-5, with TRBD2 as a possible D gene (5 bases). Looked up from germline, CDR1 is SSHAT and CDR2 is FNYEAQ (reference sequence). The CDR3 is 13 amino acids. CDR3 protein: CASSTDSGETQYF. The CDR3 DNA is TGTGCTAGCAGCACGGACTCAGGAGAGACCCAGTACTTC.

In its sample, this clonotype was seen many times. V and J are TRBV7-2 and TRBJ2-2; 7 bases agree with TRBD1. This CDR3 spans 14 amino acids. Germline loops: CDR1 SGHTA, CDR2 FQGNSA. V lost 6 bases to trimming and J lost 4 bases; unmatched junction nucleotides: 5. The CDR3 sequence: CASRPTGVTGELFF. The CDR3 nucleotides read TGTGCCAGCAGGCCCACAGGGGTCACCGGGGAGCTGTTTTTT.

This clonotype appeared a few times. The genes are TRBV4-2 and TRBJ2-1; D unresolved. CDR3 length equals 14 residues. The ends were cut back, 0 bases at V and 7 bases at J, with 10 bases in the middle. The germline V gene has CDR1 LGHNA and CDR2 YNFKEQ. DNA for the CDR3: TGTGCCAGCAGCCAAGACGATTCTAGGAATGAGCAGTTCTTC. Amino acids: CASSQDDSRNEQFF.

This clonotype has only a few counts. V is TRBV5-1 and J is TRBJ2-2; unclear D gene. The CDR3 is 16 residues long. CDR1 is SGHRS and CDR2 is YFSETQ in the germline V gene. The V and J ends lost 1 base and 1 base respectively, with 11 bases between them. The CDR3 sequence is CASSLRATENTGELFF. DNA of the CDR3: TGCGCCAGCAGCTTGAGGGCAACAGAGAACACCGGGGAGCTGTTTTTT. Looking up the rest from reference TRBV5-1 and TRBJ2-2 gives the full variable domain: KAGVTQTPRYLIKTRGQQVTLSCSPISGHRSVSWYQQTPGQGLQFLFEYFSETQRNKGNFPGRFSGRQFSNSRSEMNVSTLELGDSALYLCASSLRATENTGELFFGEGSRLTVL.

The chain couples TRBV5-1 to TRBJ1-2; maybe TRBD1 (6 bases). CDR3 length equals 15 residues. CDR1 and CDR2 from the germline V gene are SGHRS and YFSETQ. Trimming left V 0 bases short and J 4 bases short, with 13 bases between. The CDR3 coding sequence is TGCGCCAGCAGCTTGGCGGCAGGGGATGGCTATGGCTACACCTTC. Encoded protein: CASSLAAGDGYGYTF.

This chain connects TRBV6-5 to TRBJ2-1, with D tentatively TRBD2 (5 bases). V shed 2 bases and J shed 10 bases, with 12 bases lying between them. Germline CDR1 MNHEY, CDR2 SVGAGI. The CDR3 spans 13 residues. CDR3 protein: CASSYLDSLEQFF. DNA for the CDR3: TGTGCCAGCAGTTACCTGGACTCCCTCGAGCAGTTCTTC.